The 24 T cell receptor beta chains presented below share a single source sample, sequenced in a study of regulatory T cells in long-lasting Graves disease. As for time point: newly diagnosed GD, antithyroid drugs for less than 3 months. Preparation of the TCR library used RNA extracted from PBMCs. CDR3-region Arm-PCR and iRepertoire HTBI primers produced the TCR beta libraries. One entry per CDR3 protein results from TCRdb running MiXCR on the multiplex PCR reads. This table has hundreds of thousands of distinct CDR3 sequences, 16% appearing once. This sample was shared with a second study, whose subject was T cells in Graves' hyperthyroidism and ophthalmopathy.

The source was peripheral blood mononuclear cells (PBMCs), collected at new diagnosis, from a patient treated with antithyroid drugs. Receptor source: a woman in her twenties or thirties with Graves disease.

Ten or more counts support this clonotype. CDR3 amino acids: CASSNGLAGVSHTQYF. The CDR3 bases are TGTGCCAGCAGCAATGGACTAGCGGGAGTGTCACATACGCAGTATTTT. The chain is built from TRBV28 and TRBJ2-3; TRBD2 aligns across 13 bases. The CDR3 loop spans 16 amino acids. Trimming took 6 bases from V and 7 from J; bases not matched to a gene: 10. CDR1 is MDHEN, CDR2 SYDVKM, per germline. The entire variable domain, with the rest obtained from reference TRBV28 and TRBJ2-3, is as follows: DVKVTQSSRYLVKRTGEKVFLECVQDMDHENMFWYRQDPGLGLRLIYFSYDVKMKEKGDIPEGYSVSREKKERFSLILESASTNQTSMYLCASSNGLAGVSHTQYFGPGTRLTVL.

The chain has TRBV18 and TRBJ1-6; 8 nucleotides line up with TRBD1. Germline trimming cut 4 bases from V and 7 bases from J; bases unmatched to any gene: 3. Germline assignment: CDR1 KGHSH and CDR2 LQKENI. CDR3 length: 14 amino acids. Here the CDR3 reads CASSQDRENSPLHF. CDR3 nucleotide sequence: TGTGCCAGCTCACAGGACAGGGAAAATTCACCCCTCCACTTT.

This clonotype was recorded many times. The V call is TRBV27, the J call TRBJ2-5, with 7 nucleotides matching TRBD2. Looked up from germline, CDR1 is MNHEY and CDR2 is SMNVEV (reference sequence). V lost 1 base, J lost 5 bases, and 1 base stayed unmatched. The CDR3 extends over 13 amino acids. CDR3 loop: CASSLWGGETQYF. The CDR3 coding sequence is TGTGCCAGCAGTTTATGGGGGGGGGAGACCCAGTACTTC.

The chain carries TRBV29-1 and TRBJ2-2; D perhaps matches TRBD1 (5 bases). The CDR3 totals 15 residues. Trimming shortened V by 5 bases and J by 2 bases, and 15 bases separated the two germline ends. CDR1 is SQVTM, CDR2 ANQGSEA, per germline. The CDR3 sequence is CSVLVPDTNTGELFF. Written as DNA, the CDR3 is TGCAGCGTTTTAGTCCCGGACACCAACACCGGGGAGCTGTTTTTT.

There are many counts of this clonotype. The genes are TRBV28 and TRBJ1-1, with D unresolved. The CDR3 loop spans 14 amino acids. Trimming shortened V by 1 base and J by 4 bases, and 10 bases separated the two germline ends. Germline V gives CDR1 MDHEN, CDR2 SYDVKM. CDR3 residues: CASSLFAASTEAFF. The CDR3 DNA follows: TGTGCCAGCAGTTTATTTGCGGCGAGCACTGAAGCTTTCTTT.

The chain has TRBV9 and TRBJ2-1; unclear D gene. The CDR3 sequence is 18 residues long. The germline V gene has CDR1 SGDLS and CDR2 YYNGEE. V was shortened by 0 bases and J by 0 bases, with 16 bases between the two germline ends. This CDR3 reads CASSVGNPGESSYNEQFF. DNA for the CDR3: TGTGCCAGCAGCGTAGGGAATCCGGGCGAAAGCTCCTACAATGAGCAGTTCTTC.

This sequence joins TRBV6-2 or TRBV6-3 and TRBJ2-1; perhaps TRBD1 as D (5 bases). CDR1 and CDR2 from the germline V gene are MNHEY and SVGEGT. The V gene lost 7 bases and the J gene lost 2 bases, with 6 bases spanning the gap. This CDR3 has 12 amino acids. The chain's CDR3 is CASTGTYNEQFF. Written as DNA, the CDR3 is TGTGCCAGCACAGGGACCTACAATGAGCAGTTCTTC.

The V call is TRBV20-1, the J call TRBJ1-6; D is uncertain. This CDR3 region has 17 residues. The V gene lost 0 bases and the J gene lost 2 bases, with 14 bases spanning the gap. Germline V CDR1 and CDR2: DFQATT, SNEGSKA (reference sequence). For the CDR3, the DNA is TGCAGTGCTAGAGATCAGTATTCAGGCCCCTATAATTCACCCCTCCACTTT. This translates into CSARDQYSGPYNSPLHF.

With respect to this clonotype: A much larger clone sits a single nucleotide away, making a read error possible. The V call is TRBV6-1, the J call TRBJ1-1; a possible D gene is TRBD1 (5 bases). The CDR3 consists of 14 residues. Looked up from germline, CDR1 is MNHNS and CDR2 is SASEGT. CDR3 nucleotide sequence: TGTGCCAGCAAACAGGCGAGGCTCTCCTATGAAGCTCTCTTT. This translates into CASKQARLSYEALF.

This chain joins TRBV2 and TRBJ1-4; D remains ambiguous. The CDR3 consists of 12 residues. Germline loops: CDR1 SNHLY, CDR2 FYNNEI. V lost 7 bases, J lost 6 bases, and 9 bases lay in between. Here the CDR3 reads CASTRVHEKLFF. The CDR3 DNA follows: TGTGCCAGCACAAGAGTCCATGAAAAACTGTTTTTT.

The chain joins TRBV12-3 or TRBV12-4 to TRBJ1-3, with 9 bases matching TRBD1. CDR3 length equals 16 residues. V was clipped by 6 bases and J by 4 bases; unmatched bases: 10. CDR3 coding DNA: TGTGCCAGCAGACCCGGGACAGGGATTGTGGGAAACACCATATATTTT. This translates into CASRPGTGIVGNTIYF.

This clonotype was seen a few times. This sequence joins TRBV30 and TRBJ1-5; 9 nucleotides align to TRBD1. The CDR3 runs 15 residues. Per the germline V gene, CDR1 is GTSNPN and CDR2 is SVGIG (reference sequence). V was clipped by 4 bases and J by 4 bases; unmatched bases: 8. The CDR3 nucleotides are TGTGCCTGGAAACCGAATGGACAGGGGAATCAGCCCCAGCATTTT. Its translation is CAWKPNGQGNQPQHF. Drawing the rest from reference TRBV30 and TRBJ1-5, the complete variable domain is SQTIHQWPATLVQPVGSPLSLECTVEGTSNPNLYWYRQAAGRGLQLLFYSVGIGQISSEVPQNLSASRPQDRQFILSSKKLLLSDSGFYLCAWKPNGQGNQPQHFGDGTRLSIL.

The chain combines TRBV14 with TRBJ2-2; D gene ambiguous. Germline V gives CDR1 SGHDN, CDR2 FVKESK. This CDR3 is 15 amino acids long. V gave up 0 bases and J gave up 9 bases, with 14 bases separating them. The CDR3: CASSQDLNRERELFF. The CDR3, as DNA: TGTGCCAGCAGCCAAGATCTTAATAGAGAGAGGGAGCTGTTTTTT.

Only a few counts were recorded for this clonotype. This rearrangement joins TRBV19 to TRBJ2-7; 14 bases line up with TRBD2. The germline gives CDR1 LNHDA, CDR2 SQIVND (reference sequence). With V trimmed by 2 bases and J by 2 bases, 2 bases remained unmatched. CDR3 length equals 16 residues. CDR3 sequence reads: CASSIKGLAGAYEQYF. CDR3 DNA: TGTGCCAGTAGTATAAAGGGACTAGCGGGAGCCTACGAGCAGTACTTC. Filled out from reference TRBV19 and TRBJ2-7, the complete variable domain reads DGGITQSPKYLFRKEGQNVTLSCEQNLNHDAMYWYRQDPGQGLRLIYYSQIVNDFQKGDIAEGYSVSREKKESFPLTVTSAQKNPTAFYLCASSIKGLAGAYEQYFGPGTRLTVT.

This clonotype has ten or more counts. The V gene is TRBV6-1, the J gene TRBJ2-1; either TRBD1 or TRBD2 may supply D (5 bases each). Trimming cost V 6 bases and J 6 bases, with 21 bases left between them. Germline CDR1 and CDR2: MNHNS and SASEGT. The CDR3 totals 16 residues. The CDR3 spells CASRSFGTLPGNEQFF. The CDR3 coding sequence is TGTGCCAGCAGATCCTTCGGGACGCTCCCGGGCAATGAGCAGTTCTTC.

This clonotype was recorded at least ten times. V gene TRBV24-1 combines with J gene TRBJ2-1; D gene unclear. Per germline, CDR1 KGHDR and CDR2 SFDVKD. Trimming cost V 4 bases and J 5 bases, with 8 bases left between them. The CDR3 length is 13 residues. CDR3 in DNA: TGTGCCACCAGTGACAGTGTAAACAATGAGCAGTTCTTC. It translates to CATSDSVNNEQFF.

This clonotype has only a few counts. The V and J genes are TRBV12-3 or TRBV12-4 and TRBJ2-7; no reliable D call. This CDR3 comprises 16 residues. The V gene lost 5 bases and the J gene lost 2 bases, with 19 bases spanning the gap. CDR3 in amino acids: CASSQNSRVIPYEQYF. The CDR3 DNA sequence: TGTGCCAGCAGTCAGAATTCCCGAGTAATCCCCTACGAGCAGTACTTC.

This clonotype was counted ten times or more. This chain connects TRBV10-3 to TRBJ2-3; no definite D call. The germline gives CDR1 ENHRY, CDR2 SYGVKD. CDR3 length: 14 residues. The ends were cut back, 0 bases at V and 5 bases at J, with 9 bases in the middle. CDR3: CAISESLAGDTQYF. The DNA of the CDR3 is TGTGCCATCAGTGAGTCATTGGCAGGAGATACGCAGTATTTT.

The chain uses TRBV28 and TRBJ2-5; D may be TRBD2 (9 bases). Germline CDR1 is MDHEN and CDR2 is SYDVKM. Trimming took off 6 bases at V and 3 bases at J, with 23 bases between the two ends. This CDR3 is built from 17 residues. CDR3 sequence reads: CASSHRTGRGREETQYF. The CDR3 DNA sequence: TGTGCCAGCAGCCACCGGACAGGGCGCGGGAGGGAAGAGACCCAGTACTTC.

The chain couples TRBV29-1 to TRBJ2-4; the match to TRBD1 covers 7 bases. J was trimmed by 5 bases and V by 6 bases; bases with no gene match: 4. Germline V CDR1 and CDR2: SQVTM, ANQGSEA. CDR3 length: 12 residues. In DNA form, the CDR3 reads TGCAGCGTCTGGGGACAGCAAAACATTCAGTACTTC. This codes for CSVWGQQNIQYF. Drawing the rest from reference TRBV29-1 and TRBJ2-4, the complete variable domain is SAVISQKPSRDICQRGTSLTIQCQVDSQVTMMFWYRQQPGQSLTLIATANQGSEATYESGFVIDKFPISRPNLTFSTLTVSNMSPEDSSIYLCSVWGQQNIQYFGAGTRLSVL.

V gene TRBV7-2 combines with J gene TRBJ1-5; 7 bases fit TRBD1. With 5 bases clipped from V and 6 bases from J, the junction kept 10 bases outside the gene matches. CDR3 size: 15 residues. Germline CDR1 SGHTA, CDR2 FQGNSA. CDR3 residues: CASSPGQVPGQPQHF. CDR3 sequence (DNA): TGTGCCAGCAGCCCCGGACAGGTCCCGGGTCAGCCCCAGCATTTT.

This clonotype was seen repeatedly, ten times or more. The chain uses TRBV28 and TRBJ2-7; a possible D gene is TRBD2 (5 bases). The CDR3 covers 16 residues. Germline lookup yields CDR1 MDHEN and CDR2 SYDVKM. V was pared by 3 bases and J by 3 bases, with 18 bases between. This CDR3 reads CASSFVGNLRIYEQYF. The CDR3 DNA sequence: TGTGCCAGCAGTTTCGTCGGGAACTTGAGAATCTACGAGCAGTACTTC.

The chain has TRBV6-2 or TRBV6-3 and TRBJ2-4; weak D call: TRBD1 (5 bases). The germline V gene encodes CDR1 MNHEY and CDR2 SVGEGT. The CDR3 consists of 13 residues. V gave up 5 bases and J gave up 13 bases, with 18 bases separating them. The CDR3 DNA is TGTGCCAGCAGTAGCCAGGGTGGGGTTAGCCAGTACTTC. This translates into CASSSQGGVSQYF.

This rearrangement joins TRBV30 to TRBJ1-1; D is undetermined. Looked up from germline, CDR1 is GTSNPN and CDR2 is SVGIG (reference sequence). The CDR3 covers 12 residues. CDR3 sequence (DNA): TGTCTGGCTGACGGAGGGTGGACTGAAGCTTTCTTT. Protein sequence: CLADGGWTEAFF.